The clone carrying this TCR beta chain was observed once. This entry comes from a study of cytomegalovirus exposure and HLA in healthy donors. Study overall: Early on, a data release was issued that held 85 million to 95 million unique TCRs from HLA-typed donors.

The CDR3 runs to 16 residues. V was clipped by 0 bases and J by 1 base, with 11 bases between them. Germline V gene sequence: CDR1 SGHDT, CDR2 YYEEEE. The PCR was carried out with 60 Vbeta primers and 13 Jbeta primers. Produced via immunoSEQ multiplex PCR; TCRdb's table is partial and in-frame only. The top ten hold over 2.5% of the sample, which has some 65,000 clones, around 73% seen once. This rearrangement joins TRBV5-6 to TRBJ1-5, with D tentatively TRBD1 (6 bases). The origin of this receptor is a girl aged 5 to 17 in good health and CMV-seropositive. Sequenced material: PBMCs. CDR3 sequence reads: CASSLGGGMSNQPQHF. CDR3 in DNA: TGTGCCAGCAGCTTGGGGGGGGGCATGAGCAATCAGCCCCAGCATTTT.